The T cell receptor (beta chain) under discussion was sequenced for a study of T cells after yellow fever vaccination. Study-level findings and limits: The study re-detected most primary-vaccination clones after the booster (approximately 97% CD4, 88% CD8). In FACS-sorted repertoires, abundant clonotypes from the bulk population could appear as contaminants.

A remark on this clonotype: Its target is unknown.

For TCR, cDNA came from 5'RACE template switching, which added a universal primer site and UMIs. From the 5' RACE reads, TCRdb called clonotypes with MiXCR, one entry per CDR3 protein. Of 60,000 to 75,000 distinct CDR3 sequences listed, under 8% are singletons. J was trimmed by 5 bases and V by 7 bases; bases with no gene match: 5. The CDR3 totals 12 residues. Germline lookup yields CDR1 LNHDA and CDR2 SQIVND (reference sequence). The sequencing used CD8+ T cells sorted from PBMCs, collected 35 to 50 days after the first yellow fever vaccination. This clonotype was obtained from a man younger than 30 who received the YFV17D yellow fever vaccine. The chain is built from TRBV19 and TRBJ2-7; 7 bases match TRBD2. The CDR3 coding sequence is TGTGCCAGTATGGGGGGGATCGACGAGCAGTACTTC. Translating it yields CASMGGIDEQYF.